Below, one T cell receptor (beta chain) is given with its context. Its antigen is undetermined. The same CDR3 can be traced to other DNA sequences in this sample. The repertoire was sequenced with immunoSEQ multiplex PCR; TCRdb's copy has only in-frame clones and lacks some. The repertoire has roughly 1,000,000 clones, approximately 80% of them found once; the top ten carry roughly 0.55%. This sample is part of a study of shared clonotypes between healthy human individuals. Study background: Donors had three CD4 naive, three CD4 memory, two CD8 naive and one CD8 memory plate apiece. Study-level results: Represented diversity (both genetic and exposure-history) was limited by the small number of donors. Memory subsets generally showed lower estimated richness than naive subsets.

All donors were healthy HIV-negative adults lacking recent acute infections or vaccinations. Per germline, CDR1 KGHSH and CDR2 LQKENI. The CDR3 spans 14 residues. The ends were cut back, 4 bases at V and 0 bases at J, with 6 bases in the middle. Input material: memory CD4+ T cells from PBMCs. Subset described: CD45RA-negative fraction. The clonotype was recovered from a man aged 18 to 35 in good health. Some clones in this sample may be carry-over from other donors' samples. The chain recombines TRBV18 with TRBJ2-2; D unclear. The DNA of the CDR3 is TGTGCCAGCTCACAGGGAACGAACACCGGGGAGCTGTTTTTT. Protein: CASSQGTNTGELFF.